This T cell receptor (beta chain) was identified in a study of shared clonotypes between healthy human individuals. Assay execution proceeded at the deep level. Researchers divided each subset's genomic DNA evenly across several immunoSEQ plates. Repertoires were generated with immunoSEQ multiplex PCR, while TCRdb's copy carries only in-frame clones and drops some. The sample consists of about 960,000 clones, 60% to 85% of them appearing once. Study-wide points: Clonotypes not shared had lower generation probabilities than those common to all four donors.

Worth noting for this clone: The antigen is undetermined.

The germline V gene encodes CDR1 SNHLY and CDR2 FYNNEI. The V end was cut by 6 bases, the J end by 3 bases, with 15 bases between. The CDR3 runs 15 residues. The sequence derives from a man aged 18 to 35 in good health. This chain uses TRBV2 with TRBJ1-5; D not certain. Material for sequencing was memory CD4+ T cells sorted from blood. The sample's subset: CD45RA-negative fraction. The CDR3 DNA is TGTGCCAGCAGGGGTGAGTCAGCCATCAATCAGCCCCAGCATTTT. Translation gives CASRGESAINQPQHF.